This T cell receptor (beta chain) was captured by sequencing in a study of OX40 agonist ivuxolimab in advanced cancers. The table came from immunoSEQ multiplex PCR; TCRdb's copy has only in-frame clones and leaves some out. This sample has about 83,000 clones, with 85% to 95% found just once. Overall study findings and caveats: On average, CD8+ T cells showed a greater number of expanded clones than CD4+.

As concerns this clone: No antigen is known for it.

CDR1 and CDR2 (germline): MNHNS, SASEGT. This CDR3 has 15 amino acids. V gave up 3 bases and J gave up 9 bases; unmatched junction bases: 5. The sample here was CD4+ or CD8+ T cells sorted from blood, taken in a trial of the OX40 agonist ivuxolimab. The chain uses TRBV6-1 and TRBJ1-6, with TRBD1 matching 10 bases. The receptor was derived from an adult with an advanced solid tumor such as melanoma, head and neck, liver or kidney cancer. The DNA of the CDR3 is TGTGCCAGCAGTGACCGACAGGGGGCGAGTTCACCCCTCCACTTT. Protein: CASSDRQGASSPLHF.